A single T cell receptor beta chain is shown here with its context. Per germline, CDR1 GTSNPN and CDR2 SVGIG (reference sequence). The CDR3 is made up of 14 amino acids. Trimming at V came to 7 bases and at J to 3 bases, leaving 9 bases not matched to a gene. This sample was taken from a study of blood T cell repertoires in COVID-19. Study details: Specimens from acute and convalescent COVID-19 originated in the United States, Italy and Spain. PBMCs, B-cell-depleted T cells, or T cells were the source of the cDNA or gDNA that made up the material.

Two consecutive negative NP/OP PCR tests, clearance, or resolved symptoms defined Cohort 3 recovery. Repertoires were generated with immunoSEQ multiplex PCR, while TCRdb's copy carries only in-frame clones and drops some. The table has approximately 120,000 clones, under 85% seen once. The sample comprised PBMCs or T cells enriched from blood (not recorded which). The TCR comes from a man between 25 and 39 years old who had recovered from COVID-19. The chain employs TRBV30 and TRBJ2-1; 7 positions match TRBD1. The CDR3 loop is CASSFGTDYNEQFF. For the CDR3, the DNA is TGTGCCTCCTCATTCGGGACAGACTACAATGAGCAGTTCTTC.